One sample yielded the 19 T cell receptor beta chains listed below, sequenced in a study of control samples from healthy donors and cancer patients. Repertoires were generated with immunoSEQ multiplex PCR, while TCRdb's copy carries only in-frame clones and drops some. The table includes 150,000 to 200,000 clones, 90% to 95% detected once. Sequencing was carried out using blood. These receptors originate from a woman aged 40 to 50 in good health.

The V gene is TRBV6-1, the J gene TRBJ2-5; 9 positions agree with TRBD1. Germline loops: CDR1 MNHNS, CDR2 SASEGT. This CDR3 comprises 15 residues. Trimming cost V 1 base and J 4 bases; bases outside gene matches: 4. This CDR3 reads CASSEGTGVSETQYF. The DNA for the CDR3 is TGTGCCAGCAGTGAAGGGACAGGGGTATCAGAGACCCAGTACTTC.

The rearrangement uses TRBV7-2 and TRBJ1-5; possible D gene TRBD1, 5 bases. Trimming removed 1 base at V and 7 bases at J, with 11 bases between. The CDR3 spans 14 residues. Germline values: CDR1 SGHTA, CDR2 FQGNSA. As DNA, the CDR3 is TGTGCCAGCAGCTTAGAGAGGGGCGAGCAGCCCCAGCATTTT. It encodes CASSLERGEQPQHF.

The chain employs TRBV4-3 and TRBJ1-3; TRBD1 matches at 9 bases. Unmatched junction bases numbered 6, after V lost 5 bases and J lost 4 bases. Germline CDR1 and CDR2: LGHNA and YSLEER. This CDR3 region has 15 residues. As DNA, the CDR3 is TGCGCCAGCAGCTCTCAGACAGGGGGAGGAAACACCATATATTTT. It codes for CASSSQTGGGNTIYF.

The chain couples TRBV7-2 to TRBJ1-6; D may be TRBD1 (6 bases). Germline values: CDR1 SGHTA, CDR2 FQGNSA. This CDR3 has 15 amino acids. Trimming took 2 bases from V and 8 from J, leaving 13 bases between them. The CDR3 sequence is CASSLSGAFDSPLHF. CDR3 in DNA: TGTGCCAGCAGCTTATCAGGGGCGTTCGATTCACCCCTCCACTTT.

The chain has TRBV21-1 and TRBJ1-6. TRBV21-1 is a pseudogene. The CDR3 consists of 17 residues. This CDR3 reads CASSKNTHYSLNSPLHF. CDR3 nucleotides: TGTGCCAGCAGCAAAAACACCCACTACTCTTTGAATTCACCCCTCCACTTT.

The V and J genes are TRBV19 and TRBJ2-4; weak D call: TRBD2 (5 bases). CDR1 and CDR2 (germline): LNHDA, SQIVND (reference sequence). CDR3 size: 13 residues. V was trimmed by 7 bases and J by 2 bases, leaving 9 bases between them. Here the CDR3 DNA reads TGTGCCAGTACCCCGGGGTCCAAAAACATTCAGTACTTC. This sequence encodes CASTPGSKNIQYF. The full variable domain, completed using reference TRBV19 and TRBJ2-4, is DGGITQSPKYLFRKEGQNVTLSCEQNLNHDAMYWYRQDPGQGLRLIYYSQIVNDFQKGDIAEGYSVSREKKESFPLTVTSAQKNPTAFYLCASTPGSKNIQYFGAGTRLSVL.

A single count supports this clone. The chain combines TRBV9 with TRBJ2-6; D uncertain. V lost 2 bases and J lost 0, with 9 bases in between. From germline, CDR1 is SGDLS and CDR2 YYNGEE. This CDR3 is 16 amino acids long. CDR3 DNA sequence: TGTGCCAGCAGCGTGGACGGAACCTCTGGGGCCAACGTCCTGACTTTC. This encodes CASSVDGTSGANVLTF.

In regard to this clone: One junction end does not reproduce the germline sequence, and a read error may be involved. The chain links TRBV7-7 to TRBJ2-5; D remains unclear. CDR3 length: 13 amino acids. The germline gives CDR1 SSHAT, CDR2 FNYEAQ (reference sequence). The CDR3 is CASSSDLQETQYF. DNA for the CDR3: TGTGCTAGCAGCTCCGACTTGCAAGAGACCCAGTACTTC.

The V call is TRBV3-1 (or the pseudogene TRBV3-2), the J call TRBJ1-1; D is perhaps TRBD1 (5 bases). The V gene lost 1 base and the J gene lost 7 bases, with 10 bases spanning the gap. The germline V gene has CDR1 LGHDT and CDR2 YNNKEL (reference sequence). The CDR3 is made up of 13 amino acids. The chain's CDR3 is CASSQVLGLEAFF. The CDR3 nucleotides read TGTGCCAGCAGCCAAGTGTTGGGGCTTGAAGCTTTCTTT.

J is TRBJ1-6 and V is TRBV5-1; D ambiguous. Trimming took 2 bases from V and 7 from J, leaving 13 bases between them. Germline V gives CDR1 SGHRS, CDR2 YFSETQ. This CDR3 has 15 residues. The CDR3 is CASSFSPGENSPLHF. CDR3 bases: TGCGCCAGCAGCTTTTCTCCAGGAGAAAATTCACCCCTCCACTTT.

V gene TRBV9 combines with J gene TRBJ1-2, with D uncertain. Between the trimmed V and J ends, which lost 4 bases and 1 base, there was a span of 17 bases. CDR3 size: 16 residues. Germline-derived CDR1 and CDR2 are SGDLS and YYNGEE. CDR3 coding DNA: TGTGCCAGCAGCCTCGGCCGCTCCGCTCTTAACTATGGCTACACCTTC. Protein product: CASSLGRSALNYGYTF.

The J gene is TRBJ2-3, the V gene TRBV19, with 14 bases matching TRBD2. The V gene end was trimmed by 6 bases and the J gene end by 7 bases; junction bases not matched to a gene: 6. Germline V lookup: CDR1 LNHDA, CDR2 SQIVND (reference sequence). The CDR3 extends over 15 amino acids. Here the CDR3 reads CASSPTSGRGYTQYF. The CDR3, as DNA: TGTGCCAGTAGCCCGACTAGCGGGAGGGGCTATACGCAGTATTTT.

The rearrangement joins TRBV6-6 to TRBJ1-2, with D maybe TRBD1 (5 bases). Germline CDR1 is MNHNY and CDR2 is SVGAGI (reference sequence). The CDR3 runs to 15 residues. Deletions cut 2 bases from V and 4 bases from J, with 14 bases between. The CDR3 sequence is CASSYPEAGIYGYTF. DNA for the CDR3: TGTGCCAGCAGTTACCCTGAGGCAGGGATCTATGGCTACACCTTC.

The gene calls are TRBV6-5 and TRBJ2-1; 7 positions match TRBD1. The CDR3 extends over 16 amino acids. Germline CDR1 is MNHEY and CDR2 is SVGAGI. The J segment lost 3 bases and the V segment lost 4 bases, leaving 9 bases of the junction unmatched. In DNA, the CDR3 is TGTGCCAGCAGTTCGCGACAGGGTGGGAACTACAATGAGCAGTTCTTC. This codes for CASSSRQGGNYNEQFF.

The genes are TRBV3-1 (or the pseudogene TRBV3-2) and TRBJ2-5; the D gene is possibly TRBD1 (5 bases). Trimming pared 3 bases from V and 7 bases from J, leaving 15 bases between. CDR1 is LGHDT, CDR2 YNNKEL, per germline (reference sequence). The CDR3 covers 14 residues. CDR3 sequence (DNA): TGTGCCAGCAGCCATGACGGACAAGAAGTGACCCAGTACTTC. This sequence encodes CASSHDGQEVTQYF.

This rearrangement joins TRBV5-4 to TRBJ1-1; no definite D call. Trimming took off 4 bases at V and 0 bases at J, with 10 bases between the two ends. This CDR3 spans 14 amino acids. CDR1 SGHNT and CDR2 YYREEE come from the germline V gene (reference sequence). The CDR3: CASSLDGVNTEAFF. The CDR3, as DNA: TGTGCCAGCAGCCTCGACGGAGTGAACACTGAAGCTTTCTTT.

The rearrangement uses TRBV5-1 and TRBJ1-1, with D tentatively TRBD1 (5 bases). The V gene lost 0 bases and the J gene lost 3 bases, with 9 bases spanning the gap. Germline V gene lookup returns CDR1 SGHRS and CDR2 YFSETQ. The CDR3 sequence is 14 residues long. The CDR3 DNA is TGCGCCAGCAGCTTGGCTCTCAGGGACACTGAAGCTTTCTTT. Protein: CASSLALRDTEAFF.

The chain uses TRBV4-3 and TRBJ2-3, with TRBD1 as a possible D gene (6 bases). Trimming left V 1 base short and J 5 bases short, with 13 bases between. The CDR3 runs to 15 residues. Germline assignment: CDR1 LGHNA and CDR2 YSLEER. The DNA of the CDR3 is TGCGCCAGCAGCCAAGGGACAGCAATAGGAGATACGCAGTATTTT. Protein product: CASSQGTAIGDTQYF.

This clone was detected only once. V gene TRBV5-5 combines with J gene TRBJ2-6; D call uncertain. Trimming pared 6 bases from V and 0 bases from J, leaving 16 bases between. Germline CDR1 SGHKS, CDR2 YYEKEE (reference sequence). The CDR3 sequence is 17 residues long. The CDR3 nucleotides read TGTGCCAGCACAATAACAGCACGCCTCTCTGGGGCCAACGTCCTGACTTTC. The encoded protein is CASTITARLSGANVLTF.